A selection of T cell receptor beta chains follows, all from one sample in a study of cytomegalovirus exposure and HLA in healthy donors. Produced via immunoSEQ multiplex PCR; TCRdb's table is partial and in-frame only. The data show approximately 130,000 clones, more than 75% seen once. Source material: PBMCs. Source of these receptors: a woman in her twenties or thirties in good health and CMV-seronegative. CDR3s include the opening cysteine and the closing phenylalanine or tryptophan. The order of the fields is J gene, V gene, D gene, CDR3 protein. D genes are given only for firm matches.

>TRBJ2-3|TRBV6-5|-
CASSYRGSSTDTQYF
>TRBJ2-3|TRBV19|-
CASSPSGDTQYF
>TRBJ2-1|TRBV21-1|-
CASSKALRPTGLNGHEQFF
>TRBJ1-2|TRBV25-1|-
CASSEFGGGNYGYTF
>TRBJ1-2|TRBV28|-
CATTANYGYTF
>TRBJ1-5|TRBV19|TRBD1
CASRRQGDGSNQPQHF
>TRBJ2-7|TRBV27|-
CASSPLGAEQYF
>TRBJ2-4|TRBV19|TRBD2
CASSKGLAVAKNIQYF
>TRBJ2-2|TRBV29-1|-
CSVELAFTNTGELFF
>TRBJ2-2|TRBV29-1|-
CSVSVTNTGELFF
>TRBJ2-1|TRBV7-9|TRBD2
CASSTRGAGAYNEQFF
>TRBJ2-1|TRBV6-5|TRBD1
CASSYGTGTYNEQFF
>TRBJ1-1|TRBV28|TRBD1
CASSPVRGPNTEAFF
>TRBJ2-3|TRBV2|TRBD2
CASSPGLAGEYATQYF
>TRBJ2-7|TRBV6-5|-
CASSWRDTPPFLEQYF
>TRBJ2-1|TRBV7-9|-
CASSSPRDSHNEQFF
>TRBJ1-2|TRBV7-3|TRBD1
CASSLTFGRGTWGYTF
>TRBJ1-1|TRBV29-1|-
CSVELIVRGTEAFF
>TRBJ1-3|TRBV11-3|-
CASSSNTGGNTIYF
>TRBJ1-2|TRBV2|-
CASWGRSRGYTF
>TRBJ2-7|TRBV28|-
CASSLALSYEQYF
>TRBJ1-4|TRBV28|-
CASSPDWGTNEKLFF
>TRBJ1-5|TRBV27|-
CASSPLYGESGQPQHF
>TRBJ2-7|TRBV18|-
CASSPATTYEQYF
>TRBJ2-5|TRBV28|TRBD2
CASSHSGMSRVWGAQYF
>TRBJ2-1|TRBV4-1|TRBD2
CASSQGPSGGAYNEQFF